The clone carrying this TCR beta chain was seen only once. Its antigen is unknown. Method: immunoSEQ multiplex PCR; TCRdb's copy keeps in-frame clones and lacks some. The sample shows 410,000 or so clones, approximately 92% of them seen only once. This entry comes from a study of Ad26.COV2.S vaccination and SARS-CoV-2 variants. Study summary: As a participant in COV1001, the donor was in the Ad26.COV2.S trial arm.

Study conclusions and caveats: With respect to non-spike TCR breadth, vaccine and placebo recipients were similar.

Treatment defined: around 19 received Ad26.COV2.S at low or high dose, single or two shots; 5 received placebo; per-sample allocation not given. All samples were drawn on day 63, counting from the first vaccine or placebo injection. At a Boston site, the person donating was an adult of 18-55 years. Trimming left V 0 bases short and J 8 bases short, with 11 bases between. Germline-derived CDR1 and CDR2 are GTSNPN and SVGIG (reference sequence). This CDR3 has 13 amino acids. This clonotype was obtained from a person between 18 and 65 years old who received the Ad26.COV2.S COVID-19 vaccine or a placebo. Sequences were derived from peripheral blood, sampled in a trial of Ad26.COV2.S vaccine versus placebo. This chain uses TRBV30 with TRBJ2-4, with D tentatively TRBD1 or TRBD2 (5 bases each). DNA for the CDR3: TGTGCCTGGAGTGTATCGGGGCGGGACATTCAGTACTTC. It translates to CAWSVSGRDIQYF. The entire variable domain, with the rest obtained from reference TRBV30 and TRBJ2-4, is as follows: SQTIHQWPATLVQPVGSPLSLECTVEGTSNPNLYWYRQAAGRGLQLLFYSVGIGQISSEVPQNLSASRPQDRQFILSSKKLLLSDSGFYLCAWSVSGRDIQYFGAGTRLSVL.